This T cell receptor (beta chain) was obtained from a study of T-cell memory formation after mild COVID-19. Study context: TCR clusters showed largely donor specificity. General observations from the study: Clones that got smaller from day 15 to 85 had even CD4/CD8, while clones growing later tipped toward CD4+. Pre-infection memory harbored some responding clones, suggesting cross-reactive memory joined. Contracting CD8+ clones were enriched in EMRA, CD4+ mainly in CM and EM.

Worth noting for this clonotype: As yet, its antigen is unknown.

J was trimmed by 0 bases and V by 6 bases; bases with no gene match: 6. This CDR3 has 15 residues. Per germline, CDR1 ENHRY and CDR2 SYGVKD. TCRdb reprocessed the 5' RACE reads with MiXCR, giving one entry per CDR3 protein. There are some 82,000 distinct CDR3 sequences in the sample; roughly 13% occur only once, and approximately 41% lies in the top ten. This TCR came from a man younger than 30 who had mild COVID-19 (a few samples of this study predate the infection). Cell type and time point are not known. The specimen was PBMCs or a T cell subset sorted from them (not recorded which). The V gene is TRBV10-3, the J gene TRBJ1-1, with TRBD1 identical over 8 bases. In DNA form, the CDR3 reads TGTGCCATCAGCGGAGACAGGGGATTGAACACTGAAGCTTTCTTT. It yields the protein CAISGDRGLNTEAFF.